This is a list of T cell receptor beta chains from one sample in a study of T cell repertoires in cytomegalovirus infection. These TCRs' antigens remain unknown. Each CDR3 protein gets one entry after TCRdb re-called the reads with MiXCR. In the table there are a few hundred thousand distinct CDR3 sequences, less than 25% of which are singletons. Sequencing used cultured PBMCs, obtained from culture after CMV antigen stimulation. The receptors were gathered from a human donor in good health (CMV status not recorded). Some clones in this sample may be carry-over from other donors' samples. CDR3s include the opening cysteine and the closing phenylalanine or tryptophan. Each record gives: V gene, D gene, clone size, J gene, CDR3 DNA, CDR3 protein. D genes are given only for firm matches. The size of a clone is reported for some rows only, either as once, few or many, or as a class for expanded clones.

V: TRBV7-2; D: TRBD1; size: NA; J: TRBJ2-4; DNA: TGTGCCAGCAGCTTAGGGACAGGGGGAACCAAAAACATTCAGTACTTC; CDR3: CASSLGTGGTKNIQYF
V: TRBV7-2; D: TRBD2; size: many; J: TRBJ2-7; DNA: TGTGCCAGCAGCTTAGATAGCGGGGGGTACGAGCAGTACTTC; CDR3: CASSLDSGGYEQYF
V: TRBV19; D: NA; size: few; J: TRBJ1-5; DNA: TGTGCCAGTAGTATATCACGACAGGTGGGATTCTGGGCCCAGCATTTT; CDR3: CASSISRQVGFWAQHF
V: TRBV7-3; D: NA; size: NA; J: TRBJ2-3; DNA: TGTGCCAGCAGCTCCGCCAGGGGTACGCAGTATTTT; CDR3: CASSSARGTQYF
V: TRBV12-3/TRBV12-4; D: NA; size: many; J: TRBJ1-2; DNA: TGTGCCAGCAGTCCCCGGATCGACAGAGCTAACTATGGCTACACCTTC; CDR3: CASSPRIDRANYGYTF
V: TRBV15; D: TRBD2; size: NA; J: TRBJ2-1; DNA: TGTGCCACCAGCAGGCAAGGGACTAGCGGGAGCTCCTACAATGAGCAGTTCTTC; CDR3: CATSRQGTSGSSYNEQFF
V: TRBV4-1; D: NA; size: few; J: TRBJ2-7; DNA: TGCGCCAGCAGCCTAGAGATCTACGAGCAGTACTTC; CDR3: CASSLEIYEQYF
V: TRBV29-1; D: NA; size: NA; J: TRBJ2-1; DNA: TGCAGCGTTGTAAGCTACAATGAGCAGTTCTTC; CDR3: CSVVSYNEQFF
V: TRBV12-3/TRBV12-4; D: NA; size: few; J: TRBJ1-1; DNA: TGTGCCAGCAGCATGGGACTCCTGGAAGCTTTCTTT; CDR3: CASSMGLLEAFF
V: TRBV25-1; D: NA; size: NA; J: TRBJ1-6; DNA: TGTGCCAGCATGGACAGCTCCTCCTATAATTCACCCCTCCACTTT; CDR3: CASMDSSSYNSPLHF
V: TRBV28; D: TRBD2; size: NA; J: TRBJ2-7; DNA: TGTGCCAGCAGACGGACTAGCGGGAGGTCCTACGAGCAGTACTTC; CDR3: CASRRTSGRSYEQYF
V: TRBV11-3; D: TRBD2; size: NA; J: TRBJ2-3; DNA: TGTGCCAGCAGCTTAGCCCCGGGACTAGACACAGATACGCAGTATTTT; CDR3: CASSLAPGLDTDTQYF
V: TRBV11-2; D: NA; size: many; J: TRBJ2-3; DNA: TGTGCCAGCAGCTTAGTACGGGCTAACACAGATACGCAGTATTTT; CDR3: CASSLVRANTDTQYF
V: TRBV6-2/TRBV6-3; D: NA; size: NA; J: TRBJ2-1; DNA: TGTGCCAGCATCCCTAGGGCGCGCAGCTCCTACAATGAGCAGTTCTTC; CDR3: CASIPRARSSYNEQFF
V: TRBV7-9; D: NA; size: few; J: TRBJ1-6; DNA: TGTGCCAGCAGACCGACAGTTACTAATTCACCCCTCCACTTT; CDR3: CASRPTVTNSPLHF
V: TRBV4-3; D: NA; size: many; J: TRBJ2-2; DNA: TGCGCCAGCAGCCAGTCGCTCGAGTCCGGGGAGCTGTTTTTT; CDR3: CASSQSLESGELFF
V: TRBV7-2; D: TRBD2; size: many; J: TRBJ2-1; DNA: TGTGCCAGCAGCTTTCCGGGACTAGCGGGAGAGTACTTC; CDR3: CASSFPGLAGEYF
V: TRBV24-1; D: TRBD2; size: few; J: TRBJ2-3; DNA: TGTGCCACCAGTGATCTGCGGACTAGCGGGAGGGCCGGTACGCAGTATTTT; CDR3: CATSDLRTSGRAGTQYF
V: TRBV7-9; D: TRBD2; size: once; J: TRBJ2-5; DNA: TGTGCCAGCAGCTTTGCTTCCGGGACTAGCAATGAGGGGACCCAGTACTTC; CDR3: CASSFASGTSNEGTQYF
V: TRBV7-9; D: NA; size: few; J: TRBJ1-5; DNA: TGTGCCAGCAGCTTAGCGGGCAGAACGACCCAGCCCCAGCATTTT; CDR3: CASSLAGRTTQPQHF
V: TRBV4-1; D: NA; size: many; J: TRBJ1-5; DNA: TGCGCCAGCAGCCAAGATGTCAGCCACAATCAGCCCCAGCATTTT; CDR3: CASSQDVSHNQPQHF
V: TRBV2; D: NA; size: few; J: TRBJ2-5; DNA: TGTGCCAGCAGTGTGTTGGGGACTGTCCAAGAGACCCAGTACTTC; CDR3: CASSVLGTVQETQYF
V: TRBV6-1; D: NA; size: few; J: TRBJ2-1; DNA: TGTGCCAGCAGTGAGTTTGGGGACGCCCGGGCCAATGAGCAGTTCTTC; CDR3: CASSEFGDARANEQFF
V: TRBV7-8; D: NA; size: many; J: TRBJ1-4; DNA: TGTGCCAGCAGATCAAGGTTAACTAATGAAAAACTGTTTTTT; CDR3: CASRSRLTNEKLFF
V: TRBV19; D: TRBD1; size: many; J: TRBJ2-7; DNA: TGTGCCAGTAGTCCCTCCGGGACAGGGGGTTACGAGCAGTACTTC; CDR3: CASSPSGTGGYEQYF
V: TRBV28; D: TRBD2; size: NA; J: TRBJ2-5; DNA: TGTGCCAGCAGTTTATCCCTAGCGGGAGGCTCGGCGGAGACCCAGTACTTC; CDR3: CASSLSLAGGSAETQYF
V: TRBV12-3/TRBV12-4; D: NA; size: few; J: TRBJ1-2; DNA: TGTGCCAGCAGTTTAAGGTCCGAGGTGACAGATGGCTACACCTTC; CDR3: CASSLRSEVTDGYTF
V: TRBV5-1; D: NA; size: NA; J: TRBJ1-6; DNA: TGCGCCAGCAGCTCAGGCCGGGCCGGTTTTAATTCACCCCTCCACTTT; CDR3: CASSSGRAGFNSPLHF
V: TRBV6-5; D: NA; size: NA; J: TRBJ2-1; DNA: TGTGCCAGCAGTCCACGGGGCGGAATGGGGCACAATGAGCAGTTCTTC; CDR3: CASSPRGGMGHNEQFF
V: TRBV20-1; D: TRBD1; size: many; J: TRBJ2-7; DNA: TGCAGTGCGCTCCACAGGGGTACCTACGAGCAGTACTTC; CDR3: CSALHRGTYEQYF
V: TRBV2; D: NA; size: few; J: TRBJ2-1; DNA: TGTGCCAGCAGACCATCCAGGGACCTTAGATACAATGAGCAGTTCTTC; CDR3: CASRPSRDLRYNEQFF
V: TRBV11-2; D: NA; size: few; J: TRBJ2-2; DNA: TGTGCCAGCAGCTTAGAGATGGTCGGGGAGCTGTTTTTT; CDR3: CASSLEMVGELFF
V: TRBV29-1; D: NA; size: NA; J: TRBJ2-3; DNA: TGCAGCGTCCGAGGGGGGACTTCCCGCACAGATACGCAGTATTTT; CDR3: CSVRGGTSRTDTQYF
V: TRBV7-8; D: NA; size: many; J: TRBJ2-3; DNA: TGTGCCAGCAGCTTTGGCGAACGAGATACGCAGTATTTT; CDR3: CASSFGERDTQYF
V: TRBV7-2; D: NA; size: many; J: TRBJ2-3; DNA: TGTGCCAGCAGCCCCGGGAGCACAGATACGCAGTATTTT; CDR3: CASSPGSTDTQYF
V: TRBV5-8; D: TRBD2; size: NA; J: TRBJ2-3; DNA: TGTGCCAGCAGCCCGCGGACTAGCGGGAGGGGAGTCGGCACAGATACGCAGTATTTT; CDR3: CASSPRTSGRGVGTDTQYF
V: TRBV7-9; D: NA; size: NA; J: TRBJ1-5; DNA: TGTGCCAGCAGCCAAGCTACAGGTGAGCCCCAGCATTTT; CDR3: CASSQATGEPQHF
V: TRBV12-3/TRBV12-4; D: TRBD2; size: few; J: TRBJ2-5; DNA: TGTGCCAGCAGCTTGGCGGGGGGCTGGGAGACCCAGTACTTC; CDR3: CASSLAGGWETQYF
V: TRBV6-2/TRBV6-3; D: NA; size: many; J: TRBJ2-1; DNA: TGTGCCAGCAGACAACTAGGGGTGAATGAGCAGTTCTTC; CDR3: CASRQLGVNEQFF
V: TRBV11-1; D: TRBD1; size: NA; J: TRBJ1-1; DNA: TGTGCCAGCAGCTTAGGGACAGGGATCTCCACCCCGCATTTT; CDR3: CASSLGTGISTPHF
V: TRBV7-9; D: NA; size: once; J: TRBJ1-5; DNA: TGTGCCAGCAGCCCCGGCATGTGGGGGGCGAATCAGCCCCAGCATTTT; CDR3: CASSPGMWGANQPQHF
V: TRBV6-6; D: NA; size: NA; J: TRBJ1-2; DNA: TGTGCCAGCAATAGAGGGCCGGATGGCTACACCTTC; CDR3: CASNRGPDGYTF
V: TRBV7-2; D: NA; size: many; J: TRBJ1-2; DNA: TGTGCCAGCAGCCAGTACAGGGCTCAGGGCTACACCTTC; CDR3: CASSQYRAQGYTF
V: TRBV28; D: NA; size: many; J: TRBJ2-3; DNA: TGTGCCAGCAGTTCCCTGATGAGCTGGGGGGATACGCAGTATTTT; CDR3: CASSSLMSWGDTQYF
V: TRBV11-3; D: NA; size: NA; J: TRBJ2-2; DNA: TGTGCCAGCAGCTTAAGTGGGGGTTCCGGGGAGCTGTTTTTT; CDR3: CASSLSGGSGELFF
V: TRBV11-2; D: NA; size: NA; J: TRBJ1-2; DNA: TGTGCCAGCAGCCACCGGAGTGGGGGCTACACCTTC; CDR3: CASSHRSGGYTF
V: TRBV27; D: TRBD2; size: NA; J: TRBJ2-5; DNA: TGTGCCAGCAGTTTATCCAGCGGGAGCCGGGAGACCCAGTACTTC; CDR3: CASSLSSGSRETQYF
V: TRBV12-3/TRBV12-4; D: NA; size: few; J: TRBJ2-6; DNA: TGTGCCAGCAGCAGAATCTCTGGGGCCAACGTCCTGACTTTC; CDR3: CASSRISGANVLTF
V: TRBV10-3; D: NA; size: many; J: TRBJ1-4; DNA: TGTGCCATCAGTGACTCGATTGGGAATGAAAAACTGTTTTTT; CDR3: CAISDSIGNEKLFF
V: TRBV6-6; D: TRBD2; size: NA; J: TRBJ2-5; DNA: TGTGTCAGCAGTTACTCGCGACTAGCGGGAGGGCAAGAGACCCAGTACTTC; CDR3: CVSSYSRLAGGQETQYF
V: TRBV6-2/TRBV6-3; D: TRBD2; size: many; J: TRBJ2-1; DNA: TGTGCCAGCAGCCCTGCCTACGGGACTAGCGGGTTACTTACCGGCAATGAGCAGTTCTTC; CDR3: CASSPAYGTSGLLTGNEQFF
V: TRBV7-9; D: NA; size: many; J: TRBJ1-1; DNA: TGTGCCAGCAGCCCACCGGACGGGCCGGCGAGTGAAGCTTTCTTT; CDR3: CASSPPDGPASEAFF
V: TRBV11-2; D: TRBD1; size: many; J: TRBJ2-1; DNA: TGTGCCAGCAGCTTAGCGGGACAGGGGGGCTACAATGAGCAGTTCTTC; CDR3: CASSLAGQGGYNEQFF
V: TRBV18; D: TRBD2; size: NA; J: TRBJ2-3; DNA: TGTGCCAGCTCACCACTGGTAGCGGGCGGTGGCGAGACGACGCAGTATTTT; CDR3: CASSPLVAGGGETTQYF
V: TRBV7-6; D: NA; size: many; J: TRBJ1-2; DNA: TGTGCCAGCAGCCCGGGTGCCGGGGGAGATGGCTACACCTTC; CDR3: CASSPGAGGDGYTF